This TCR beta chain was profiled in a study of OX40 agonist ivuxolimab in advanced cancers. General study findings and limits: Expanded peripheral T cells had an undetermined antigen specificity. CD8+ T cells showed, on average, more clonal expansion than CD4+ cells. Relatively little clonal expansion, among the lowest observed, appeared in partial responders at 0.1-3.0 mg/kg.

Worth noting for this clone: Its target is unknown.

The repertoire was sequenced with immunoSEQ multiplex PCR; TCRdb's copy has only in-frame clones and lacks some. The data hold roughly 71,000 clones, with around 90% observed a single time. The length of the CDR3 is 14 residues. Between the trimmed V and J ends, which lost 7 bases and 3 bases, there was a span of 15 bases. Germline V CDR1 and CDR2: SGHNT, YENEEA. This specimen consisted of CD4+ or CD8+ T cells sorted from blood, obtained in a trial of the OX40 agonist ivuxolimab. The TCR sequence derives from an adult with an advanced solid tumor such as melanoma, head and neck, liver or kidney cancer. The chain employs TRBV11-3 and TRBJ2-5; D is perhaps TRBD2 (7 bases). The CDR3 region has the DNA TGTGCCAGCACAACCCGGGGGGCGGAAGAGACCCAGTACTTC. This sequence encodes CASTTRGAEETQYF.